This T cell receptor (beta chain) was recorded in a study of shared clonotypes between healthy human individuals. Study-wide results and caveats: Shared across four donors were around 5% of the naive CD4 clonotypes. Relative to memory subsets, naive subsets generally showed larger estimated richness.

CD45RO-negative cells were positively selected for CCR7, leaving out terminally differentiated effector memory CD45RA+ cells. V was shortened by 0 bases and J by 1 base, with 11 bases between the two germline ends. CDR3 length equals 17 residues. The germline gives CDR1 SGHRS, CDR2 YFSETQ. This clone is a singleton in its sample. Antigen: not known. Repertoires were generated with immunoSEQ multiplex PCR, while TCRdb's copy carries only in-frame clones and drops some. The table lists roughly 1,800,000 clones, approximately 94% of them singletons. Sequenced input: naive CD8+ T cells sorted from blood. This chain connects TRBV5-1 to TRBJ2-6; possible D gene TRBD1, 5 bases. This clonotype originated in a man aged 18 to 30 in good health. CDR3 in amino acids: CASSLGKSGSGANVLTF. CDR3 nucleotides: TGCGCCAGCAGCTTGGGAAAGTCAGGGTCTGGGGCCAACGTCCTGACTTTC.